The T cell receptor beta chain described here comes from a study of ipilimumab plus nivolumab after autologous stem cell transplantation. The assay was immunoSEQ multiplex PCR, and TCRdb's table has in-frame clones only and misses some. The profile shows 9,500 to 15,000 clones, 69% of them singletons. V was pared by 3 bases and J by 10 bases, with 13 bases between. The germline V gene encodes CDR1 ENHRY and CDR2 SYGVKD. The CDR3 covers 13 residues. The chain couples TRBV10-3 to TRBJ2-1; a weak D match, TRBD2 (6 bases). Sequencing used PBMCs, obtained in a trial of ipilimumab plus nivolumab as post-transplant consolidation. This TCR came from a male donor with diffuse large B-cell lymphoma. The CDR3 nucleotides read TGTGCCATCAGTGACTGGGCTAGCGAGGAGCAGTTCTTC. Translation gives CAISDWASEEQFF.